This entry features one T cell receptor beta chain sequence. The antigen is not known. cDNA molecules carried unique molecular identifiers, and template switching added a universal primer site. TCRdb reprocessed the 5' RACE reads with MiXCR, giving one entry per CDR3 protein. This sample carries 1.5 million or so distinct CDR3 sequences, around 29% of them seen once, and the ten largest clones take roughly 0.3%. The CDR3 is 17 residues long. Germline CDR1 and CDR2: SSHAT and FNYEAQ (reference sequence). Losses at the gene ends were 1 base for V and 5 bases for J; bases not matched to a gene: 8. Only healthy Caucasians were enrolled as donors. The source of the sample is a study of identical twins. Points from the study as a whole: Models predicted too little out-of-frame TCR alpha sharing in monozygotic twins. The study based its conclusions on cross-sectional statistical analysis and did not follow the same donors.

Sequenced sample: cord blood. The rearrangement links TRBV7-7 to TRBJ2-2; 9 bases agree with TRBD2. This TCR came from a newborn girl in good health. DNA of the CDR3: TGTGCCAGCAGCTTAGGTCTTCTAGCGGGGCAAACCGGGGAGCTGTTTTTT. It encodes CASSLGLLAGQTGELFF.